The source of this T cell receptor beta chain is a study of blood T cell repertoires in COVID-19. About the research overall: Sites in the United States, Italy and Spain provided acute and convalescent COVID-19 samples. The analysed material was cDNA or gDNA that came from T cells, B-cell-depleted T cells, or PBMCs.

Sequenced by immunoSEQ multiplex PCR; TCRdb stores in-frame clones only, minus some. The data contain 90,000 to 120,000 clones, more than 90% of them singletons. The CDR3 consists of 16 residues. V gave up 4 bases and J gave up 5 bases; unmatched junction bases: 11. Germline V lookup: CDR1 SGHNT, CDR2 YYREEE (reference sequence). The source is a man in his sixties or seventies with acute or convalescent COVID-19. Sequenced sample: peripheral blood. The V and J genes are TRBV5-4 and TRBJ2-2; TRBD2 agrees at 7 bases. CDR3 nucleotide sequence: TGTGCCAGCAGCCCGGCTGCGGGAGTTGCTACCGGGGAGCTGTTTTTT. Translating gives CASSPAAGVATGELFF.